The rows below give T cell receptor beta chains drawn from one sample of a study of cytomegalovirus exposure and HLA in healthy donors. Measured with immunoSEQ multiplex PCR; TCRdb has only the in-frame clones, and not every one. The repertoire holds about 250,000 clones, with over 75% as singletons. The sample taken for sequencing was PBMCs. The receptors were sampled from a man in his late teens or twenties in good health and CMV-seropositive. Both conserved end residues are part of each CDR3. D genes are given only for firm matches. Not all rows give a size; the values are once, few, many and, for expanded clones, a class.

D: TRBD1
size: -
J: TRBJ1-2
V: TRBV29-1
CDR3: CSATGQGVVSTGYTF
DNA: TGCAGCGCGACGGGACAGGGGGTGGTATCGACGGGCTACACCTTC

D: -
size: -
J: TRBJ2-5
V: TRBV10-2
CDR3: CASSVTASQETQYF
DNA: TGCGCCAGCAGTGTAACAGCAAGCCAAGAGACCCAGTACTTC

D: TRBD1
size: -
J: TRBJ2-1
V: TRBV9
CDR3: CASSVVGTDYSEQFF
DNA: TGTGCCAGCAGCGTAGTGGGGACAGATTATAGTGAGCAGTTCTTC

D: -
size: -
J: TRBJ2-5
V: TRBV6-5
CDR3: CASSYSSDGRQETQYF
DNA: TGTGCCAGCAGTTACTCGTCGGACGGACGCCAAGAGACCCAGTACTTC

D: -
size: once
J: TRBJ2-3
V: TRBV29-1
CDR3: CSVDFTRQWGWGSTDTQYF
DNA: TGCAGCGTTGACTTTACCCGGCAGTGGGGGTGGGGCAGCACAGATACGCAGTATTTT

D: -
size: -
J: TRBJ1-2
V: TRBV2
CDR3: CASSESPSGYTF
DNA: TGTGCCAGCAGTGAGTCACCGAGTGGCTACACCTTC

D: -
size: -
J: TRBJ1-5
V: TRBV28
CDR3: CASRLRGQPQHF
DNA: TGTGCCAGCAGACTAAGGGGTCAGCCCCAGCATTTT

D: -
size: -
J: TRBJ1-2
V: TRBV9
CDR3: CASSVDRYYGYTF
DNA: TGTGCCAGCAGCGTAGACAGGTACTATGGCTACACCTTC

D: TRBD1
size: -
J: TRBJ2-7
V: TRBV5-1
CDR3: CASSRGQGIYEQYF
DNA: TGCGCCAGCAGCCGGGGACAGGGCATTTACGAGCAGTACTTC

D: -
size: -
J: TRBJ1-2
V: TRBV5-1
CDR3: CASSLSRGGYGYTF
DNA: TGCGCCAGCAGCTTGTCAAGGGGGGGCTATGGCTACACCTTC

D: -
size: -
J: TRBJ1-1
V: TRBV4-1
CDR3: CASSQVIRTNTEAFF
DNA: TGCGCCAGCAGCCAAGTTATCAGGACGAACACTGAAGCTTTCTTT

D: -
size: -
J: TRBJ2-2
V: TRBV2
CDR3: CASSVGPLAGELFF
DNA: TGTGCCAGCAGTGTGGGACCGTTGGCCGGGGAGCTGTTTTTT

D: -
size: -
J: TRBJ2-1
V: TRBV21-1
CDR3: CARGFGGVVNNEQFF
DNA: TGTGCCAGAGGGTTCGGCGGGGTCGTGAACAATGAGCAGTTCTTC

D: -
size: -
J: TRBJ1-5
V: TRBV7-8
CDR3: CASSTLFQRDQPQHF
DNA: TGTGCCAGCAGCACGCTGTTCCAAAGGGATCAGCCCCAGCATTTT

D: -
size: -
J: TRBJ1-2
V: TRBV30
CDR3: CAWSERPGYTF
DNA: TGTGCCTGGAGTGAAAGACCTGGGTACACCTTC

D: -
size: -
J: TRBJ1-2
V: TRBV30
CDR3: CAWSVPAFNYGYTF
DNA: TGTGCCTGGAGTGTTCCCGCCTTTAACTATGGCTACACCTTC

D: TRBD2
size: -
J: TRBJ2-7
V: TRBV9
CDR3: CASSASGRAMDEQYF
DNA: TGTGCCAGCAGCGCTAGCGGGAGGGCCATGGACGAGCAGTACTTC

D: TRBD1
size: -
J: TRBJ2-3
V: TRBV5-1
CDR3: CASSLASSGTETTDTQYF
DNA: TGCGCCAGCAGCTTGGCCTCTTCCGGGACAGAGACCACAGATACGCAGTATTTT

D: -
size: -
J: TRBJ2-7
V: TRBV7-6
CDR3: CASSLGDLYEQYF
DNA: TGTGCCAGCAGCTTAGGTGACCTATACGAGCAGTACTTC

D: TRBD1
size: -
J: TRBJ1-1
V: TRBV6-5
CDR3: CASSLTGVNTEAFF
DNA: TGTGCCAGCAGTTTGACAGGGGTGAACACTGAAGCTTTCTTT

D: -
size: -
J: TRBJ1-2
V: TRBV7-9
CDR3: CASSPRVINYGYTF
DNA: TGTGCCAGCAGCCCCCGAGTTATTAACTATGGCTACACCTTC

D: -
size: -
J: TRBJ1-2
V: TRBV2
CDR3: CASSERGIRGGGYTF
DNA: TGTGCCAGCAGTGAGAGAGGAATTAGGGGTGGCGGCTACACCTTC

D: -
size: -
J: TRBJ2-1
V: TRBV6-5
CDR3: CASSYVRSSYNEQFF
DNA: TGTGCCAGCAGTTACGTCCGGAGCTCCTACAATGAGCAGTTCTTC

D: -
size: -
J: TRBJ1-5
V: TRBV4-1
CDR3: CASSQVSDQPQHF
DNA: TGCGCCAGCAGCCAAGTGTCGGATCAGCCCCAGCATTTT

D: TRBD2
size: -
J: TRBJ2-1
V: TRBV29-1
CDR3: CSVEIAGGHDEQFF
DNA: TGCAGCGTTGAGATCGCGGGAGGGCACGATGAGCAGTTCTTC

D: -
size: -
J: TRBJ1-5
V: TRBV10-2
CDR3: CASRRDNQPQHF
DNA: TGCGCCAGCCGCAGGGACAATCAGCCCCAGCATTTT

D: TRBD1
size: -
J: TRBJ2-7
V: TRBV28
CDR3: CASSILRGQPFYEQYF
DNA: TGTGCCAGCAGCATTCTAAGGGGACAGCCTTTTTACGAGCAGTACTTC

D: -
size: -
J: TRBJ2-1
V: TRBV29-1
CDR3: CSVEEGQILYNEQFF
DNA: TGCAGCGTTGAAGAAGGCCAGATCCTCTACAATGAGCAGTTCTTC

D: -
size: -
J: TRBJ1-5
V: TRBV5-1
CDR3: CASSWGDSNQPQHF
DNA: TGCGCCAGCAGCTGGGGGGATAGCAATCAGCCCCAGCATTTT

D: TRBD1
size: -
J: TRBJ2-3
V: TRBV18
CDR3: CASSGDSSDTQYF
DNA: TGTGCCAGCTCGGGGGACAGTTCTGATACGCAGTATTTT

D: -
size: once
J: TRBJ1-1
V: TRBV11-2
CDR3: CASRDPRLGTEAFF
DNA: TGTGCCAGCAGAGATCCCCGGTTGGGAACTGAAGCTTTCTTT

D: -
size: -
J: TRBJ1-3
V: TRBV30
CDR3: CAYLPLASSGNTIYF
DNA: TGTGCCTACCTTCCCCTCGCTAGCTCTGGAAACACCATATATTTT

D: -
size: -
J: TRBJ2-3
V: TRBV27
CDR3: CASSLSLGTATDTQYF
DNA: TGTGCCAGCAGTTTATCGTTAGGGACGGCCACAGATACGCAGTATTTT

D: -
size: -
J: TRBJ2-5
V: TRBV27
CDR3: CASRRALGETQYF
DNA: TGTGCCAGCAGACGGGCCCTTGGGGAGACCCAGTACTTC

D: -
size: -
J: TRBJ1-2
V: TRBV27
CDR3: CASSLSVSTYGYTF
DNA: TGTGCCAGCAGTTTATCGGTCAGCACCTATGGCTACACCTTC

D: -
size: -
J: TRBJ2-7
V: TRBV7-2
CDR3: CASSPSLAGSYEQYF
DNA: TGTGCCAGCAGCCCTAGTTTGGCGGGATCCTACGAGCAGTACTTC

D: -
size: few
J: TRBJ1-5
V: TRBV10-2
CDR3: CASSSQGSQPQHF
DNA: TGCGCCAGCAGTAGCCAGGGGTCTCAGCCCCAGCATTTT

D: -
size: -
J: TRBJ1-2
V: TRBV29-1
CDR3: CSVGFQIGLVGGYTF
DNA: TGCAGCGTTGGATTTCAGATCGGACTAGTTGGTGGCTACACCTTC

D: -
size: -
J: TRBJ1-1
V: TRBV7-9
CDR3: CAITNTEAFF
DNA: TGTGCCATAACGAACACTGAAGCTTTCTTT

D: -
size: -
J: TRBJ1-5
V: TRBV19
CDR3: CASSIMGGPQHF
DNA: TGTGCCAGTAGTATAATGGGAGGGCCCCAGCATTTT

D: TRBD1
size: -
J: TRBJ2-7
V: TRBV12-5
CDR3: CASAPGTGYEQYF
DNA: TGTGCTAGTGCCCCGGGGACAGGGTACGAGCAGTACTTC

D: TRBD1
size: -
J: TRBJ2-5
V: TRBV7-2
CDR3: CASSLGQGAWETQYF
DNA: TGTGCCAGCAGCTTAGGACAGGGGGCGTGGGAGACCCAGTACTTC

D: -
size: once
J: TRBJ2-3
V: TRBV6-5
CDR3: CASSYGTDTQYF
DNA: TGTGCCAGCAGTTATGGCACAGATACGCAGTATTTT

D: -
size: -
J: TRBJ1-1
V: TRBV5-4
CDR3: CASSLGGNTEAFF
DNA: TGTGCCAGCAGCTTGGGAGGGAACACTGAAGCTTTCTTT

D: -
size: -
J: TRBJ1-2
V: TRBV18
CDR3: CASSPGAPPFNYGYTF
DNA: TGTGCCAGCTCACCAGGGGCACCTCCTTTTAACTATGGCTACACCTTC

D: TRBD2
size: -
J: TRBJ2-7
V: TRBV4-1
CDR3: CASSQDSSGRAYEQYF
DNA: TGCGCCAGCAGCCAAGATAGTAGCGGGAGGGCCTACGAGCAGTACTTC

D: -
size: -
J: TRBJ2-3
V: TRBV7-9
CDR3: CASSLSSVDTQYF
DNA: TGTGCCAGCAGCTTAAGTTCGGTAGATACGCAGTATTTT

D: -
size: -
J: TRBJ2-1
V: TRBV5-6
CDR3: CASSLGRLKGSYNEQFF
DNA: TGTGCCAGCAGCTTGGGGAGGTTGAAAGGGTCCTACAATGAGCAGTTCTTC

D: TRBD1
size: -
J: TRBJ1-5
V: TRBV30
CDR3: CAWSEGAGVEPQHF
DNA: TGTGCCTGGAGCGAGGGGGCAGGGGTGGAGCCCCAGCATTTT

D: TRBD1
size: -
J: TRBJ1-2
V: TRBV4-1
CDR3: CASSQDPGPQGSYGYTF
DNA: TGCGCCAGCAGCCAAGATCCCGGGCCACAGGGGAGCTATGGCTACACCTTC

D: -
size: -
J: TRBJ2-5
V: TRBV19
CDR3: CASRAGRGETQYF
DNA: TGTGCCAGTAGGGCAGGACGCGGGGAGACCCAGTACTTC

D: -
size: few
J: TRBJ1-2
V: TRBV4-2
CDR3: CASSPSRGPNYGYTF
DNA: TGTGCCAGCAGCCCATCTCGGGGGCCAAACTATGGCTACACCTTC

D: -
size: -
J: TRBJ1-2
V: TRBV11-3
CDR3: CASSLKGAYGYTF
DNA: TGTGCCAGCAGCTTAAAGGGAGCCTATGGCTACACCTTC

D: -
size: -
J: TRBJ2-3
V: TRBV2
CDR3: CASSGPGTDTQYF
DNA: TGTGCCAGCAGTGGACCTGGCACAGATACGCAGTATTTT

D: -
size: -
J: TRBJ1-2
V: TRBV7-2
CDR3: CASSLGLF
DNA: TGTGCCAGCAGCTTAGGCTTATTC

D: -
size: -
J: TRBJ2-5
V: TRBV7-6
CDR3: CASSLFGQQETQYF
DNA: TGTGCCAGCAGCTTATTTGGACAGCAAGAGACCCAGTACTTC

D: -
size: -
J: TRBJ1-1
V: TRBV30
CDR3: CAWSVGDGGRNTEAFF
DNA: TGTGCCTGGAGTGTAGGGGACGGAGGGCGGAACACTGAAGCTTTCTTT

D: TRBD1
size: -
J: TRBJ1-2
V: TRBV27
CDR3: CASSSKTGGANGYTF
DNA: TGTGCCAGCAGTTCTAAGACAGGGGGCGCGAATGGCTACACCTTC

D: -
size: once
J: TRBJ2-5
V: TRBV4-3
CDR3: CASSQGSRVQETQYF
DNA: TGCGCCAGCAGCCAAGGAAGTAGAGTTCAGGAGACCCAGTACTTC

D: -
size: -
J: TRBJ2-5
V: TRBV7-3
CDR3: CASSPDPQGETQYF
DNA: TGTGCCAGCAGTCCGGACCCGCAGGGGGAGACCCAGTACTTC